This TCR beta chain was sequenced during a study of CD8+ T cells in alopecia areata. Study context: The drug, oral tofacitinib, was given to treated patients at 5 to 10 mg twice daily. Study observations and caveats: An increase in clonality over normal scalp was evident in lesional scalp, especially alopecia totalis/universalis. Relative to mice, TCR sharing across patients was less clear, a difference possibly HLA-related.

Germline values: CDR1 SGHAT, CDR2 FQDESV (reference sequence). V lost 8 bases, J lost 6 bases, and 7 bases stayed unmatched. This CDR3 is built from 12 residues. As regards this clone: The antigen remains undetermined.

Investigators isolated RNA and reverse transcribed it into cDNA to act as the sequencing template. TCRdb's table, derived via immunoSEQ multiplex PCR, lists solely in-frame clones and lacks some. The data hold 130,000 to 150,000 clones, with around 87% observed a single time. PBMCs served as the source from which CD4+ and CD8+ T cells were sorted. The TCR sequence derives from a human donor with alopecia areata. This chain joins TRBV11-1 and TRBJ2-7; 7 nucleotides line up with TRBD1. Sequencing was performed on CD8+ T cells sorted from blood, taken at week 0. The DNA for the CDR3 is TGTGCCAGCTCCGGACAGGCCCCCGAGCAGTACTTC. Amino acids: CASSGQAPEQYF.